The clone carrying this TCR beta chain was seen more than once but under ten times. This sample's time point: patch test 1, 2 weeks after DPC sensitization. Treatment reported: therapeutic diphenylcyclopropenone sensitization with weekly scalp DPC. This entry comes from a study of human T cells and chemical hapten exposure. The authors' processing: Sample TCR counts, which ranged from about 23,224 to 750,000, had a median of approximately 95,000. One entry per CDR3 protein, called by TCRdb with MiXCR from the RACE reads. The V and J calls reflect TCRdb's pipeline rather than the authors' work. Found here are roughly 86,000 distinct CDR3 sequences, about 10% of them singletons; the top ten hold 2% to 2.5%. The clonotype was recovered from a man aged 35 to 55 with alopecia areata. Some clones in this sample may be carry-over from other donors' samples. Sequenced here: whole blood, sampled in connection with sensitization to the hapten diphenylcyclopropenone (DPC).

The CDR3 DNA reads as TGTGCCAGTAGTCGTTCGGACAGGGCATATGGCTACACCTTC. This encodes CASSRSDRAYGYTF. The genes are TRBV19 and TRBJ1-2; 8 bases align to TRBD1. Losses at the gene ends were 5 bases for V and 5 bases for J; bases not matched to a gene: 7. The CDR3 consists of 14 residues. CDR1 is LNHDA and CDR2 is SQIVND in the germline V gene (reference sequence).